The present TCR beta chain was sequenced within a study of T cell changes during pregnancy in multiple sclerosis. Germline V gives CDR1 KGHSH, CDR2 LQKENI. The V and J ends lost 0 bases and 0 bases, in that order; junction bases with no gene match: 1. The CDR3 covers 15 residues. The data were produced by immunoSEQ multiplex PCR, yet TCRdb's version contains in-frame clones alone and is incomplete. The sample holds about 93,000 clones; 92% are singletons and the top ten take 2% to 2.5%. This TCR was recovered from a female donor with multiple sclerosis, enrolled in a pregnancy study. The sequencing here drew on peripheral blood, taken after pregnancy. The chain employs TRBV18 and TRBJ2-7; 8 bases are shared with TRBD1. The chain's CDR3 is CASSPPDRGSYEQYF. The CDR3 nucleotides are TGTGCCAGCTCACCACCTGACAGGGGCTCCTACGAGCAGTACTTC.